Below, 3 T cell receptor beta chains from the same sample are listed, as sequenced in a study of T-cell reconstitution after alpha-beta-depleted transplantation in children. Unique molecular identifiers were built into the TCRbeta library. MiXCR, run by TCRdb on the PCR reads, gives a single entry per CDR3 protein. The data contain more than 550,000 distinct CDR3 sequences, more than 9% of them singletons. Sequenced material: PBMCs from the stem cell graft donor, taken from the stem cell graft. The receptor set was obtained from a human donor who donated a stem cell graft to a child with acute myeloid leukemia.

This clonotype was observed a few times. The CDR3 region is CSASAPAGTGELFF. The CDR3 DNA reads TGCAGTGCTTCCGCCCCCGCAGGGACCGGGGAGCTGTTTTTT. The chain links TRBV20-1 to TRBJ2-2, with D possibly being TRBD1 (5 bases). V was cut by 5 bases and J by 5 bases, with 15 bases left in between. CDR1 DFQATT and CDR2 SNEGSKA come from the germline V gene (reference sequence). The CDR3 loop spans 14 amino acids.

This clonotype was recorded a few times. J is TRBJ2-3 and V is TRBV5-1; TRBD2 matches at 16 bases. V dropped 4 bases and J dropped 5; count of bases not matched to a gene: 7. Germline V lookup: CDR1 SGHRS, CDR2 YFSETQ. This CDR3 is 17 amino acids long. The chain's CDR3 is CASSGGLAGGPGDTQYF. CDR3 bases: TGCGCCAGCAGCGGGGGACTAGCGGGAGGGCCGGGAGATACGCAGTATTTT.

This clonotype has just a few counts. The chain has TRBV10-3 and TRBJ2-6; D remains ambiguous. Deletions cut 10 bases from V and 0 bases from J, with 10 bases between. Germline lookup yields CDR1 ENHRY and CDR2 SYGVKD. The CDR3 extends over 14 amino acids. Written as DNA, the CDR3 is TGTGCCACCGCGGCTCGCTCTGGGGCCAACGTCCTGACTTTC. Its translation: CATAARSGANVLTF.